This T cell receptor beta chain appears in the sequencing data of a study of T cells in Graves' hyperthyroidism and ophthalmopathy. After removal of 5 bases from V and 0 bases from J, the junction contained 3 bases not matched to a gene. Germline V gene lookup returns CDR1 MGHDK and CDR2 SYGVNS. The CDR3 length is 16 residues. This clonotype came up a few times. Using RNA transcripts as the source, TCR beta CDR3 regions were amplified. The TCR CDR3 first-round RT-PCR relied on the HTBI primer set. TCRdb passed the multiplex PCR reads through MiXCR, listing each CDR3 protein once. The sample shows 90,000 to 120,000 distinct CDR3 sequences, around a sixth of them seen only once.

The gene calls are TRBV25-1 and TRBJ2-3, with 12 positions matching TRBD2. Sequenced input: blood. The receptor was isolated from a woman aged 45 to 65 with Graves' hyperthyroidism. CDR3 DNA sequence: TGTGCCAGCAGTATTGGGACTAGCGGGAGCACAGATACGCAGTATTTT. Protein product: CASSIGTSGSTDTQYF.